Here is one T cell receptor (beta chain) with its context. The clone's antigen remains unknown. No quality values exist for individual bases; no much larger clone is one base distant. Other DNA variants within this sample encode the same CDR3. TCRbeta CDR3 regions were amplified from genomic DNA using the immunoSEQ Assay, a bias-controlled multiplex PCR. The published analysis was carried out like this. The number of nucleated cells in each sample was estimated by amplification of reference gene primers within the assay. To quantify the absolute abundance of each unique TCRbeta CDR3 rearrangement, sequence reads were collapsed and filtered. Productive Simpson clonality was computed per sample as the square root of Simpson's diversity index over productive rearrangements. TCRdb obtained this table from immuneACCESS and retained in-frame rearrangements with V and J assigned. These tables miss some clones; where compared with another copy, unresolved V genes account for less than half of the shortfall, and the remainder is unexplained. V and J calls and clone size are given by that table; D and trimming were obtained from the DNA. In all, the sample holds about 410,000 clones, and nearly 90% of those were seen once. The ten largest make up approximately 1.5% of the sample.

At the junction V is shortened by 1 base and J by 5 bases, with 8 bases in between. The CDR3 numbers 13 residues from cysteine through phenylalanine. Only CDR3 DNA remains: 39 bases, in frame from the first base. In the prospective study, participants were roughly 18 to 100 years old, resided in 24 geographic areas of the United States, and were enrolled through a virtual design. In the prospective study, participants were assigned to cohorts based on the clinical history participants reported in a screening survey and a study questionnaire. For ImmuneRACE Cohort 3, a participant was defined as recovered based on two consecutive negative NP/OP PCR tests, clearance by a healthcare professional, or resolution of symptoms. Mobile phlebotomists in the prospective study collected whole blood, serum and a nasopharyngeal or oropharyngeal swab from every participant. Participants in the prospective study had the option to provide additional blood draws and questionnaires over a roughly two-month period. Before DNA extraction, prospective study blood samples were shipped either frozen or at room temperature.

These data belong to a study of blood T cell repertoires in COVID-19 (dated by TCRdb to the early 2020s). General notes on the study: The collaborator samples originated in the United States, Italy and Spain and spanned the acute and convalescent phases of COVID-19. Samples were obtained from the ongoing ImmuneRACE study (first 160 participants) and from 1,254 subjects provided by 6 global collaborators. The sample metadata nearly always contained a de-identified subject ID, COVID-19 status, age in years and sex. The prospective study material was composed of cDNA or gDNA derived from T cells, B-cell-depleted T cells, or PBMCs. The repertoires were released in a freely available public database intended as a resource for research on the immune response to SARS-CoV-2. The dataset comprised deeply sampled blood TCRbeta repertoires from subjects exposed to, actively infected with, or recovered from COVID-19. Where available, HLA class I and class II types were obtained from metadata supplied by the sample provider rather than from assay-based typing.

What the work shows at the level of the full study, not this receptor alone: The quantity of clinical and demographic metadata differed by source and by participant and was supplied without curation.

This TCR was sampled from a woman aged 25 to 39 who had recovered from COVID-19. The sequencing input was PBMCs or T cells enriched from blood (not recorded which). The sequence joins TRBV12-3 or TRBV12-4 to TRBJ2-5; matching of 5 bases hints at TRBD2 as the D gene. The CDR3: CASSLGSGETQYF. The DNA is TGTGCCAGCAGTTTAGGCTCGGGGGAGACCCAGTACTTC.